Sequencing of this T cell receptor beta chain was carried out in a study of lymphopenia after photon versus proton radiotherapy. Study-wide results and caveats: Larger post-nadir TCR diversity loss correlated inversely with survival in deceased patients. Oligoclonal CD8+ Temra expansion after nadir drove photon patients' diversity drop. Under photons, naive T cells and diversity fell while effector/memory populations rose.

To note about this clone: The antigen remains undetermined.

Method: immunoSEQ multiplex PCR; TCRdb's copy keeps in-frame clones and lacks some. The table records tens of thousands of clones, 85% to 90% of them present only once. CDR3 length: 16 amino acids. Germline CDR1 LNHDA, CDR2 SQIVND (reference sequence). V lost 3 bases to trimming and J lost 0 bases, with 11 bases between them. This TCR was recovered from a woman aged 65 to 85 with pancreatic cancer. Some clones in this sample may be carry-over from other donors' samples. Source: peripheral blood, taken from a patient treated with proton-based radiotherapy. This sequence joins TRBV19 and TRBJ1-4; D gene uncertain. DNA of the CDR3: TGTGCCAGTAGTATGAGAGGGATCGCAACTAATGAAAAACTGTTTTTT. This translates into CASSMRGIATNEKLFF.